This T cell receptor (beta chain) was captured by sequencing in a study of chemoradiotherapy in HPV16-positive cancers. Study background: Candidate HPV-specific T-cell clones and common TCR motifs came from functional assays in a couple of HPV16-positive patients.

Trimming took 4 bases from V and 1 from J, leaving 7 bases between them. This CDR3 has 13 residues. Germline lookup yields CDR1 LNHDA and CDR2 SQIVND (reference sequence). Samples were taken several times over chemoradiotherapy. Libraries were prepared by immunoSEQ multiplex PCR; TCRdb keeps only in-frame clonotypes and omits some of them. The sample consists of about 10,000 clones, approximately 70% of them appearing once. This clonotype was obtained from a human donor with HPV-associated anogenital cancer. Sampling was performed from a patient who underwent chemoradiotherapy. This sequence joins TRBV19 and TRBJ1-2; no clear D gene. For the CDR3, the DNA is TGTGCCAGTAGTACAGAGCTTAACTATGGCTACACCTTC. Translated, it gives CASSTELNYGYTF.